This T cell receptor (beta chain) comes out of a study of cytomegalovirus exposure and HLA in healthy donors. Overall study findings and caveats: There were reportedly fewer N-insertions in an Asian-associated ancestry cluster than the approximately 630-donor mean, in a later analysis. There were some V segments, including TRBV6-2 and TRBV6-3, excluded as indistinguishable.

As concerns this clone: The target antigen is unknown.

The V segment lost 2 bases and the J segment 2 bases; nucleotides outside the gene matches: 2. The CDR3 has 15 residues. Per the germline V gene, CDR1 is PRHDT and CDR2 is FYEKMQ (reference sequence). PCR employed 60 Vbeta and 13 Jbeta primers. Profiled with immunoSEQ multiplex PCR; TCRdb holds only in-frame clones, not every one. The sample has roughly 90,000 clones, approximately 78% seen once. The source is a woman in her forties in good health and CMV-seropositive. The V call is TRBV13, the J call TRBJ1-2, with TRBD1 matching 10 bases. Material: PBMCs. The CDR3 bases are TGTGCCAGCAGCTTACGACAGGGGGCAAACTATGGCTACACCTTC. This sequence encodes CASSLRQGANYGYTF.